This record looks at one TCR beta chain sequence and its context. The sample comes from a study of shared clonotypes between healthy human individuals. Study-wide context: Ranging from 18 to 49 in age, donors were two women and a few men.

The table came from immunoSEQ multiplex PCR; TCRdb's copy has only in-frame clones and leaves some out. This table holds approximately 530,000 clones, approximately 94% found once. CDR1 is MNHNS, CDR2 SASEGT, per germline. This CDR3 contains 13 residues. The V gene lost 3 bases and the J gene lost 2 bases, with 5 bases spanning the gap. The clonotype was recovered from a woman aged 25 to 39 in good health. Sequenced material: naive CD4+ T cells sorted from blood. Subset of the sample: CD45RA+ positively selected. The chain employs TRBV6-1 and TRBJ1-5; D remains ambiguous. The CDR3 bases are TGTGCCAGCAGTGACCCGGGCAATCAGCCCCAGCATTTT. Its translation is CASSDPGNQPQHF.